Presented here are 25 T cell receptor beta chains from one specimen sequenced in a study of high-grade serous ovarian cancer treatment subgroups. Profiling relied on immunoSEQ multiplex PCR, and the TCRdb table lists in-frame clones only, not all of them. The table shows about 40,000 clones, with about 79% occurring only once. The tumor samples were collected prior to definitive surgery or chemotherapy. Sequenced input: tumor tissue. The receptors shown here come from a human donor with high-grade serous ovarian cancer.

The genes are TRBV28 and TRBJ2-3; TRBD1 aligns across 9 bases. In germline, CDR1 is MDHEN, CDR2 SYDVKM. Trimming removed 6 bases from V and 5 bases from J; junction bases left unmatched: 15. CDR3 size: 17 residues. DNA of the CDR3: TGTGCCAGCAGGGGCATTGGGACAGGGAGGTACGGAGATACGCAGTATTTT. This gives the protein CASRGIGTGRYGDTQYF.

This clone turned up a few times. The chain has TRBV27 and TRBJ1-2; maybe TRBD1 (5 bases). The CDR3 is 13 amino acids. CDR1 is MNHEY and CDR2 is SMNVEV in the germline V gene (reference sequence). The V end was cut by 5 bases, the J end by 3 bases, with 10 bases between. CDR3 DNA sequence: TGTGCCAGCAGTCCTGAGGGACACTATGGCTACACCTTC. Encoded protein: CASSPEGHYGYTF.

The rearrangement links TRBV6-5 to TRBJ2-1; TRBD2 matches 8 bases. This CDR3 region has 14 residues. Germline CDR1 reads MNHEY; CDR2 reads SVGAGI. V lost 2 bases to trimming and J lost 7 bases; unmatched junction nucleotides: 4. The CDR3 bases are TGTGCCAGCAGTTACCGGGGGGGAACGAATGAGCAGTTCTTC. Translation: CASSYRGGTNEQFF.

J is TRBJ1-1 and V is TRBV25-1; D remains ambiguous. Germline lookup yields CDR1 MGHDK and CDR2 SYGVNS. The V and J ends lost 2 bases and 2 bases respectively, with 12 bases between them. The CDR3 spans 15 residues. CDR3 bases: TGTGCCAGCAGTGAAACGGCGGAAGAAAACACTGAAGCTTTCTTT. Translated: CASSETAEENTEAFF.

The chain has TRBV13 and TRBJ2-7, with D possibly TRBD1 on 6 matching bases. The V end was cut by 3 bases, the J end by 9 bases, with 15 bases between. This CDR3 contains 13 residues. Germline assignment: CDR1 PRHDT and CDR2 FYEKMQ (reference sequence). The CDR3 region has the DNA TGTGCCAGCAGCTTTAGACAGGTAAAGTTGCAGTACTTC. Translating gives CASSFRQVKLQYF. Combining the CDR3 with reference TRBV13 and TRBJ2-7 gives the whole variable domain AAGVIQSPRHLIKEKRETATLKCYPIPRHDTVYWYQQGPGQDPQFLISFYEKMQSDKGSIPDRFSAQQFSDYHSELNMSSLELGDSALYFCASSFRQVKLQYFGPGTRLTVT.

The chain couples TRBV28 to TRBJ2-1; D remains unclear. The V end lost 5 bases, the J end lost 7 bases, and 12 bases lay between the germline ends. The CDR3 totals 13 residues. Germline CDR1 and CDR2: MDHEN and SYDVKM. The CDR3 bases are TGTGCCAGCAGTCCCACCCCTAAAAATGAGCAGTTCTTC. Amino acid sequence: CASSPTPKNEQFF.

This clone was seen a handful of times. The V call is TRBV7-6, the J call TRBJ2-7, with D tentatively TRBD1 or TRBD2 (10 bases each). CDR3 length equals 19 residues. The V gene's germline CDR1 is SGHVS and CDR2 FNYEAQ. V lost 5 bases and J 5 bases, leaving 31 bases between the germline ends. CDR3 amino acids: CASSPRDRGSSGRAHEQYF. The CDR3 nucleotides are TGTGCCAGCAGCCCCCGGGACAGGGGCTCGAGCGGGAGGGCCCACGAGCAGTACTTC.

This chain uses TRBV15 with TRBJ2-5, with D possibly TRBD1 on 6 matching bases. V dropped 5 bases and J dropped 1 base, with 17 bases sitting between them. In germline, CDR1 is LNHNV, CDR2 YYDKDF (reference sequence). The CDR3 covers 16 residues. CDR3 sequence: CATSLPGVHFQETQYF. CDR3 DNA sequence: TGTGCCACCAGCCTCCCAGGGGTACATTTCCAAGAGACCCAGTACTTC.

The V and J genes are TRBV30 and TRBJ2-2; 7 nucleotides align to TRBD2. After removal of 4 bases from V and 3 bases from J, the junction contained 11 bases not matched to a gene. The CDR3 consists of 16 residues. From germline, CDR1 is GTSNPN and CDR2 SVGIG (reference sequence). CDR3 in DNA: TGTGCCTGGACCCCCCCGGGGAGGGGAGACACCGGGGAGCTGTTTTTT. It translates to CAWTPPGRGDTGELFF.

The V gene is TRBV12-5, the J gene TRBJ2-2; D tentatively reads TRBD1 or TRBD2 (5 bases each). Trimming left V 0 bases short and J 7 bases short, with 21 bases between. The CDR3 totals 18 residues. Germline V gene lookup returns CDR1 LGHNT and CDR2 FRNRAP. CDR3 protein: CASGLVGARLRDDGELFF. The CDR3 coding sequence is TGTGCTAGTGGTTTGGTGGGTGCTCGCCTTAGGGACGACGGGGAGCTGTTTTTT.

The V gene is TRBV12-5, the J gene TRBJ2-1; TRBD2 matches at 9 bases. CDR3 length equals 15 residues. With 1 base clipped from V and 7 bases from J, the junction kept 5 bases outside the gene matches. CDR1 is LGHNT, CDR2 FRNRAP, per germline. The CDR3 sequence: CASGLGPGLANEQFF. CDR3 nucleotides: TGTGCTAGTGGTTTGGGCCCCGGACTAGCGAATGAGCAGTTCTTC.

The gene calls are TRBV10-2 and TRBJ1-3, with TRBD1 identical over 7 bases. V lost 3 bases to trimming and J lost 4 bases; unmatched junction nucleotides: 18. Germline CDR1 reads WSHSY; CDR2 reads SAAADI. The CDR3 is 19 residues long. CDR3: CASSDRETGQTLGGNTIYF. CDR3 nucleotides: TGCGCCAGCAGTGACAGGGAGACAGGGCAGACCCTCGGAGGAAACACCATATATTTT.

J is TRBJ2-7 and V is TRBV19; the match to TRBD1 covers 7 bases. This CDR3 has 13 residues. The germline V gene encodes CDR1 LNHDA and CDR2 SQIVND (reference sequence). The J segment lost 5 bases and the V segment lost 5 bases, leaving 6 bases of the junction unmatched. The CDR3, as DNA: TGTGCCAGTAGTTTCCGGGACAGCGACGAGCAGTACTTC. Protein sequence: CASSFRDSDEQYF.

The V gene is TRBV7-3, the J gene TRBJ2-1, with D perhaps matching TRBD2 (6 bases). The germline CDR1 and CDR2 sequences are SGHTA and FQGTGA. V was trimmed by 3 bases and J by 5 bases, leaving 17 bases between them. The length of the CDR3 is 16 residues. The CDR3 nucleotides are TGTGCCAGCAGCTTTGGATGGAGGGGCGCCCACAATGAGCAGTTCTTC. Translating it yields CASSFGWRGAHNEQFF.

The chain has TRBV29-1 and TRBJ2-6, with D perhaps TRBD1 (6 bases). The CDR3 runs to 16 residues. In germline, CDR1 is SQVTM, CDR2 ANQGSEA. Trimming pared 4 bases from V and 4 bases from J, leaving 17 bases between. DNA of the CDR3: TGCAGCGTTGTGGTTTATGGGGGCACGGGGGCCAACGTCCTGACTTTC. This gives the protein CSVVVYGGTGANVLTF.

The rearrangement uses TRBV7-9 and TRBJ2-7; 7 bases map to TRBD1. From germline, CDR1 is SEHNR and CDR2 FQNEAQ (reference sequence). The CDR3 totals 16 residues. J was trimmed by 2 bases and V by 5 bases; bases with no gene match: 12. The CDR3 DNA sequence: TGTGCCAGCAGCCGTATCTCCCGGGACAGTACCTACGAGCAGTACTTC. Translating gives CASSRISRDSTYEQYF. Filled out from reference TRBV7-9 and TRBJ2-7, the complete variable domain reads DTGVSQNPRHKITKRGQNVTFRCDPISEHNRLYWYRQTLGQGPEFLTYFQNEAQLEKSRLLSDRFSAERPKGSFSTLEIQRTEQGDSAMYLCASSRISRDSTYEQYFGPGTRLTVT.

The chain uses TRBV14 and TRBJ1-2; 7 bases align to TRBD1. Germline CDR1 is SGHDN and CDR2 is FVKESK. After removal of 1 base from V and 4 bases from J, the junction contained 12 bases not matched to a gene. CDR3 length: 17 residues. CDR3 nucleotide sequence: TGTGCCAGCAGCCAAGGCCGACAGGGTTTAGCCGTCTATGGCTACACCTTC. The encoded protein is CASSQGRQGLAVYGYTF. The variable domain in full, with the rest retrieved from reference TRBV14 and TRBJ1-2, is EAGVTQFPSHSVIEKGQTVTLRCDPISGHDNLYWYRRVMGKEIKFLLHFVKESKQDESGMPNNRFLAERTGGTYSTLKVQPAELEDSGVYFCASSQGRQGLAVYGYTFGSGTRLTVV.

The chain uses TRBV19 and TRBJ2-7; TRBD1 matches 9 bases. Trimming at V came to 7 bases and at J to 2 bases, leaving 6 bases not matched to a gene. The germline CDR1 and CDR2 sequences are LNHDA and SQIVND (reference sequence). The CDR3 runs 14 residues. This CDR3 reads CASTPGQGTYEQYF. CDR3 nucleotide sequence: TGTGCCAGTACTCCGGGACAGGGCACCTACGAGCAGTACTTC.

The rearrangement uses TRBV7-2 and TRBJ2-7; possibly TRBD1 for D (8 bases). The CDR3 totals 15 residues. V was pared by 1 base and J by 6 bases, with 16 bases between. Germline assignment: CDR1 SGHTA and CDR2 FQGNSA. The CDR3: CASSLERTGRGEQYF. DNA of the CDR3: TGTGCCAGCAGCTTAGAAAGGACAGGGAGGGGCGAGCAGTACTTC.

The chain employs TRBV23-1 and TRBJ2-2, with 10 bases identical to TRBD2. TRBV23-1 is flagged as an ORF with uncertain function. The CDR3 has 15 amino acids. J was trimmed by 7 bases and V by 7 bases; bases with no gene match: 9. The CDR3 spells CASTKREGHNGELFF. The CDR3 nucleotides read TGCGCCAGCACGAAGCGGGAGGGCCATAACGGGGAGCTGTTTTTT.

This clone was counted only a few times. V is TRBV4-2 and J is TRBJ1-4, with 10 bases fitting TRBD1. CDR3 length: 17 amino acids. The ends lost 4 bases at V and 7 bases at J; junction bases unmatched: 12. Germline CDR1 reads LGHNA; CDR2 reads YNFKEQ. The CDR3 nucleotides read TGTGCCAGCAGCCCCCTGCGGAGGACAGGGGGGACTGAAAAACTGTTTTTT. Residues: CASSPLRRTGGTEKLFF.

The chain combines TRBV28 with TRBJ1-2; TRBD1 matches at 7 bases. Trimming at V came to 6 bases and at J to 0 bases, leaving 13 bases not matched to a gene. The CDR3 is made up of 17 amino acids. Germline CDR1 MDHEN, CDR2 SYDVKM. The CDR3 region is CASRIGSGGGANYGYTF. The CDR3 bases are TGTGCCAGCAGAATCGGTTCAGGGGGGGGAGCTAACTATGGCTACACCTTC.

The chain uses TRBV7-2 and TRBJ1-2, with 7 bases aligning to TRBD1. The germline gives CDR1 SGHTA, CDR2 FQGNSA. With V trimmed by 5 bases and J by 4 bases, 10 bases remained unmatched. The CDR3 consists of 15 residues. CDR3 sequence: CASSAKGDSVYGYTF. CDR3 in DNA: TGTGCCAGCAGCGCGAAGGGGGACAGTGTCTATGGCTACACCTTC.

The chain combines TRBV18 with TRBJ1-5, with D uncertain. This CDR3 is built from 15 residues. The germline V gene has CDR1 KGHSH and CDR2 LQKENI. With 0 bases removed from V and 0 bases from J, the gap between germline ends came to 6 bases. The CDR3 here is CASSPPGPSNQPQHF. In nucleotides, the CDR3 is TGTGCCAGCTCACCACCAGGACCTAGCAATCAGCCCCAGCATTTT.

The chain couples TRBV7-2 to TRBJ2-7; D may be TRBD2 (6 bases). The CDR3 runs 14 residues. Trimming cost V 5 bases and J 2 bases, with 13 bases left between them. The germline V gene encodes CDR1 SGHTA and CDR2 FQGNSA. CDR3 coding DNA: TGTGCCAGCAGCCTCCTAGCGCCGACCTACGAGCAGTACTTC. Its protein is CASSLLAPTYEQYF. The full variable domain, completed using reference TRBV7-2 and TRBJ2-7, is GAGVSQSPSNKVTEKGKDVELRCDPISGHTALYWYRQSLGQGLEFLIYFQGNSAPDKSGLPSDRFSAERTGGSVSTLTIQRTQQEDSAVYLCASSLLAPTYEQYFGPGTRLTVT.